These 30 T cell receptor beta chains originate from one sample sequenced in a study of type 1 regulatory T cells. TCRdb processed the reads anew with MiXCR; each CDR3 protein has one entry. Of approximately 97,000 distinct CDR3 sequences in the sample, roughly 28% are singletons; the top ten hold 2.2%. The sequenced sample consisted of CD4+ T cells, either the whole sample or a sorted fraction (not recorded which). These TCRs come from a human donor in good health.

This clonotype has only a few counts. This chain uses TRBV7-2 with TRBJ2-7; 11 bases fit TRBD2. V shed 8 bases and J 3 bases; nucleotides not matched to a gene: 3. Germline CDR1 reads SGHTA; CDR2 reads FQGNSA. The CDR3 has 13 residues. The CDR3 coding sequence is TGTGCCAGCGGCCTAGCGGGAGGCTACGAGCAGTACTTC. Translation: CASGLAGGYEQYF.

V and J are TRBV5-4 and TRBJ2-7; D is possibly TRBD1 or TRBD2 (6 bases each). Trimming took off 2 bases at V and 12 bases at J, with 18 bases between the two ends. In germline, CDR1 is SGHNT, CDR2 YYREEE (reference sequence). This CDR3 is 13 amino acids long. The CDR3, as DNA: TGTGCCAGCAGCTTTAATACCGGGGGCCGTTGGTACTTC. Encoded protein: CASSFNTGGRWYF.

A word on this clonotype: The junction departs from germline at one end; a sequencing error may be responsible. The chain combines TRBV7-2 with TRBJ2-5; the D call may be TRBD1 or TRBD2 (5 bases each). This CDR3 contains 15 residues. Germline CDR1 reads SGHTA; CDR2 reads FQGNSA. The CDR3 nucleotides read TGTGCCAGCAGCTTAGCGCAAGGGGAGTGGGAGACTCAGTACTTC. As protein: CASSLAQGEWETQYF.

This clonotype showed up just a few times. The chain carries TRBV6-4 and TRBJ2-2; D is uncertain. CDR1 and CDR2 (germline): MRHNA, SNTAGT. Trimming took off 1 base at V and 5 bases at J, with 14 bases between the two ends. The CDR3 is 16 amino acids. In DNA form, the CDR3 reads TGTGCCAGCAGTGACTTCTGGTCTTCGGATACCGGGGAGCTGTTTTTT. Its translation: CASSDFWSSDTGELFF.

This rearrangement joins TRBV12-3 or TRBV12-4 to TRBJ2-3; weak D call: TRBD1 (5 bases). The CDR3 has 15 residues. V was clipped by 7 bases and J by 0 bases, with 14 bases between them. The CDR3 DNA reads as TGTGCCAGCACTGCCGGACATCTAAGCACAGATACGCAGTATTTT. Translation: CASTAGHLSTDTQYF.

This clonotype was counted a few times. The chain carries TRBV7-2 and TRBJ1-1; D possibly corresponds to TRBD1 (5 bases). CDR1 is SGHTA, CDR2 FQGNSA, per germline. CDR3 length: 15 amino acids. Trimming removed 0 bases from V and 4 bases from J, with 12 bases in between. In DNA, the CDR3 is TGTGCCAGCAGCTTAGCGTGGGGGATTAGCACTGAAGCTTTCTTT. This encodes CASSLAWGISTEAFF. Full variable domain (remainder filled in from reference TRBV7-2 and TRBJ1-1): GAGVSQSPSNKVTEKGKDVELRCDPISGHTALYWYRQSLGQGLEFLIYFQGNSAPDKSGLPSDRFSAERTGGSVSTLTIQRTQQEDSAVYLCASSLAWGISTEAFFGQGTRLTVV.

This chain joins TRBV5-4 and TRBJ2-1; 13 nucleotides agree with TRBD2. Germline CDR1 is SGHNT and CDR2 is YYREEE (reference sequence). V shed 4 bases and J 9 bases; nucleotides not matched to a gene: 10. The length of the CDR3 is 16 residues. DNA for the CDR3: TGTGCCAGCAGCCCGGGGACTAGCGGGAACAGGCCTGAGCAGTTCTTC. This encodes CASSPGTSGNRPEQFF.

The CDR3: CASSSPRQGAYEQYF. CDR3 nucleotides: TGTGCCAGCAGTTCCCCCCGTCAGGGGGCATACGAGCAGTACTTC. The chain uses TRBV27 and TRBJ2-7; 8 bases map to TRBD1. The length of the CDR3 is 15 residues. V lost 4 bases, J lost 4 bases, and 9 bases stayed unmatched. Looked up from germline, CDR1 is MNHEY and CDR2 is SMNVEV (reference sequence).

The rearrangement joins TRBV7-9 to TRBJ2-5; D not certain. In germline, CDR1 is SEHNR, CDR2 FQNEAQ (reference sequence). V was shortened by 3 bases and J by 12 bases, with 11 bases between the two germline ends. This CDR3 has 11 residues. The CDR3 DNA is TGTGCCAGCAGCTTGGATGATAGAGAGTACTTC. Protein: CASSLDDREYF.

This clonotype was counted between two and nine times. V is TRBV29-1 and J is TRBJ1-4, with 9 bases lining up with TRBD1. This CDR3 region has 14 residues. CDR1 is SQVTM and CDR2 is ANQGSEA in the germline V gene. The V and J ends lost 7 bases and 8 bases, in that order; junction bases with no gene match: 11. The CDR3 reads CSGSLTGGTEKLFF. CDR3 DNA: TGCAGCGGGTCTTTAACAGGGGGCACGGAAAAACTGTTTTTT.

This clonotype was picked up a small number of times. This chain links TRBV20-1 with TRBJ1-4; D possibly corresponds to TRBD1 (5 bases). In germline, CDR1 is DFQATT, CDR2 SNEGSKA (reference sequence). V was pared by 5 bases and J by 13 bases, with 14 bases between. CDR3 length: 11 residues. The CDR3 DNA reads TGCAGTGCTCAGGGCCAGGGAAGACTGTTTTTT. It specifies CSAQGQGRLFF.

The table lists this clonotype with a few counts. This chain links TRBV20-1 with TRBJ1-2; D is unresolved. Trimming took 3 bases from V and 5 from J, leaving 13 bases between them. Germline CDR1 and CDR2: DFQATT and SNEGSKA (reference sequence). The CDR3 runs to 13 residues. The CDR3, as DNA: TGCAGTGCTAGCAAAAGGGCAGTTTATGGCTACACCTTC. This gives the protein CSASKRAVYGYTF.

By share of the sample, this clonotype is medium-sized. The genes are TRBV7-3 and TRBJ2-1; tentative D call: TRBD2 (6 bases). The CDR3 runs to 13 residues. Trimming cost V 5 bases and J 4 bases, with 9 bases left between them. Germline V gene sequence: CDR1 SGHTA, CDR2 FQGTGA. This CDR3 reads CASSAREYNEQFF. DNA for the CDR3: TGTGCCAGCAGCGCCCGGGAGTACAATGAGCAGTTCTTC.

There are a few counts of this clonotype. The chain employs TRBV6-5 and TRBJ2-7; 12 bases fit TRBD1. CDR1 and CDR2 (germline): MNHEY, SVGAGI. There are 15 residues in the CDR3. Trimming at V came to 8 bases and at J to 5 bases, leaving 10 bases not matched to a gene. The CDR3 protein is CASGVSGQGANEQYF. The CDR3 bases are TGTGCCAGCGGTGTGTCGGGACAGGGGGCCAACGAGCAGTACTTC.

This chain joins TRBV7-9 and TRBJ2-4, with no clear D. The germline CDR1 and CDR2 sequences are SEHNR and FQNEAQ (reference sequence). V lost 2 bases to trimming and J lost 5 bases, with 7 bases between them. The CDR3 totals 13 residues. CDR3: CASSLKDENIQYF. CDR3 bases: TGTGCCAGCAGCTTAAAGGACGAAAACATTCAGTACTTC.

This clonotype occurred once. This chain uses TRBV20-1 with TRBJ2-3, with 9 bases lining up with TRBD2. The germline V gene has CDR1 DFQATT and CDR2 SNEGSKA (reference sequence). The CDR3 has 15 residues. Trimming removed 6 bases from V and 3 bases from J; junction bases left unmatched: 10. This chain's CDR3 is CSATHSGRGTDTQYF. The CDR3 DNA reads TGCAGTGCCACCCATAGCGGGAGAGGGACAGATACGCAGTATTTT.

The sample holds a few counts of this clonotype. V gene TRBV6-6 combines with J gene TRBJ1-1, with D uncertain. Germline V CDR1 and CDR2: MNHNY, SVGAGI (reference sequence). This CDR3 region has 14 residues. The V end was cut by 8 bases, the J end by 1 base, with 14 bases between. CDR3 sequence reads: CASAGNRANTEAFF. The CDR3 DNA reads TGTGCCAGCGCGGGGAATCGGGCGAACACTGAAGCTTTCTTT.

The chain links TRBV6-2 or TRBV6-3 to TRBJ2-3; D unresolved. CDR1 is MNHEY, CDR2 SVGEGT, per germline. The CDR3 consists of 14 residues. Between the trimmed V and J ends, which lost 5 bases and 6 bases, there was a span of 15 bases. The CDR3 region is CASSPSPLPDTQYF. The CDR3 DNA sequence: TGTGCCAGCAGTCCTTCCCCCCTCCCGGATACGCAGTATTTT.

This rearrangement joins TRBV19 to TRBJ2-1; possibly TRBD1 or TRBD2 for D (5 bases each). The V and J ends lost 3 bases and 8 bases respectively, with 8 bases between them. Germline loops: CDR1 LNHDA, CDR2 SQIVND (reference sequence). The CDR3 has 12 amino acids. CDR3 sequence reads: CASSIGDDEQFF. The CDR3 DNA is TGTGCCAGTAGTATTGGGGACGATGAGCAGTTCTTC.

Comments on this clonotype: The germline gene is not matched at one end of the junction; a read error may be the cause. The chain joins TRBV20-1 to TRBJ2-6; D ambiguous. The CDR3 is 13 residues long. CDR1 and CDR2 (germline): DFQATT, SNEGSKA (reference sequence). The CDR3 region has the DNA TGTTCCTCGTGGCAGTCTGGGGCCAACGTCCTGACTTTC. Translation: CSSWQSGANVLTF.

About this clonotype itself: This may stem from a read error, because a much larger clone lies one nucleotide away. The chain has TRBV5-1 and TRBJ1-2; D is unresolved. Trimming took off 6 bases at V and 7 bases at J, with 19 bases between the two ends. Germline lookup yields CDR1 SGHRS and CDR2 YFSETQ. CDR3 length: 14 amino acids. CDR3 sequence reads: CASTQLPGRAGYTF. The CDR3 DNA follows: TGCGCCAGCACCCAGCTCCCGGGGAGGGCTGGCTACACCTTC.

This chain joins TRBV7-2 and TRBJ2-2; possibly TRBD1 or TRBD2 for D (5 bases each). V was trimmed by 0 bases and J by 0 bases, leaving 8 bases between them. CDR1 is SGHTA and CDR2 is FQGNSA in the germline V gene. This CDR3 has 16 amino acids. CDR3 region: CASSLAQGANTGELFF. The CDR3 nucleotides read TGTGCCAGCAGCTTAGCTCAGGGAGCGAACACCGGGGAGCTGTTTTTT.

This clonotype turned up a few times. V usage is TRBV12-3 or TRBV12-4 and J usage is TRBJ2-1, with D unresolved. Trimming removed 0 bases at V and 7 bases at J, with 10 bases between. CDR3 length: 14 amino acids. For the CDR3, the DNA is TGTGCCAGCAGTTTAGCCCGGGCGTTGAATGAGCAGTTCTTC. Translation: CASSLARALNEQFF.

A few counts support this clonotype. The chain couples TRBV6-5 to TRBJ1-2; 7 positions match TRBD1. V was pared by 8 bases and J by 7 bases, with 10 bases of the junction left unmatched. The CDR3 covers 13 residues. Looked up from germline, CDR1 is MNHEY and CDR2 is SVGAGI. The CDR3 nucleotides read TGTGCCAGCCGTACAGGGGACGGTTCTGGCTACACCTTC. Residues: CASRTGDGSGYTF.

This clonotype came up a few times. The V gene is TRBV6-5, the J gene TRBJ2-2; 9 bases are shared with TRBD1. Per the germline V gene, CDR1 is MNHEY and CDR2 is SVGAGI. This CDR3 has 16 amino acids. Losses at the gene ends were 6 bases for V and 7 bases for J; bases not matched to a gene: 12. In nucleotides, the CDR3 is TGTGCCAGCAGCACAGGGGGCAAGATTTTGCTCGGGGAGCTGTTTTTT. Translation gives CASSTGGKILLGELFF.

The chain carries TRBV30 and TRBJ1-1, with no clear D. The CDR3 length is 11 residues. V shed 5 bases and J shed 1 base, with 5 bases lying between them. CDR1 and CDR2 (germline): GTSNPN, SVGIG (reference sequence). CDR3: CAWGKNTEAFF. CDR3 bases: TGTGCCTGGGGCAAGAACACTGAAGCTTTCTTT.

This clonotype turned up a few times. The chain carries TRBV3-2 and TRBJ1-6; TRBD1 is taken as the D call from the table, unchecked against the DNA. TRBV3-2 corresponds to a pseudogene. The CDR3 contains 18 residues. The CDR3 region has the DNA TGTGCCAGCAGCGCGCGGGGCCCCCGAAGCCCCTATAATTCACCCCTCCACTTT. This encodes CASSARGPRSPYNSPLHF.

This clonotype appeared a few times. CDR3 nucleotide sequence: TGTGCCAGCAGTAGTGGCCGGGTCTACGAGCAGTACTTC. Translating it yields CASSSGRVYEQYF. This chain links TRBV7-2 with TRBJ2-7; D not resolved. Germline V lookup: CDR1 SGHTA, CDR2 FQGNSA. CDR3 length: 13 residues. The V end was cut by 6 bases, the J end by 3 bases, with 12 bases between.

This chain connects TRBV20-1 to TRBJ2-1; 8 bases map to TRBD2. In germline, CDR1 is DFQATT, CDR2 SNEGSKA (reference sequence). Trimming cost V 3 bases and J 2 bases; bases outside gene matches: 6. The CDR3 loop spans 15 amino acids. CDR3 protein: CSASFRAGAYNEQFF. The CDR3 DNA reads TGCAGTGCTAGTTTCCGAGCGGGAGCCTACAATGAGCAGTTCTTC.

The CDR3 sequence: CASSQGQITGADTQYF. CDR3 nucleotide sequence: TGTGCCAGCAGCCAAGGTCAAATAACGGGAGCCGATACGCAGTATTTT. The chain joins TRBV4-2 to TRBJ2-3; weak D call: TRBD2 (6 bases). This CDR3 comprises 16 residues. V was shortened by 1 base and J by 6 bases, with 17 bases between the two germline ends. The germline V gene encodes CDR1 LGHNA and CDR2 YNFKEQ.